The 23 T cell receptor beta chains presented below share a single source sample, sequenced in a study of T cell changes during pregnancy in multiple sclerosis. Data came from immunoSEQ multiplex PCR; TCRdb stores just in-frame clones and leaves some out. Of about 38,000 clones listed, 80% to 95% are singletons. The sample consisted of CD8+ T cells from peripheral blood mononuclear cells, taken after pregnancy. These receptors all come from a female donor with multiple sclerosis, enrolled in a pregnancy study.

This sequence joins TRBV4-2 and TRBJ1-1; TRBD1 might be the D (5 bases). Between the trimmed V and J ends, which lost 3 bases and 1 base, there was a span of 6 bases. The CDR3 sequence is 13 residues long. Germline V gene data show CDR1 as LGHNA and CDR2 as YNFKEQ. CDR3 region: CASSQGGNTEAFF. The CDR3 bases are TGTGCCAGCAGCCAGGGGGGGAACACTGAAGCTTTCTTT.

This CDR3 reads CASRPRTVMNTEAFF. CDR3 nucleotide sequence: TGTGCCAGCAGACCACGGACAGTCATGAACACTGAAGCTTTCTTT. The rearrangement uses TRBV6-5 and TRBJ1-1; a possible D gene is TRBD1 (6 bases). V lost 6 bases to trimming and J lost 0 bases, with 14 bases between them. The CDR3 totals 15 residues. Germline CDR1 MNHEY, CDR2 SVGAGI.

The chain carries TRBV13 and TRBJ2-7; 8 bases are shared with TRBD1. The CDR3 consists of 14 residues. V lost 4 bases, J lost 3 bases, and 5 bases stayed unmatched. Germline V gene lookup returns CDR1 PRHDT and CDR2 FYEKMQ (reference sequence). CDR3 in amino acids: CASSSADRGYEQYF. The CDR3 DNA sequence: TGTGCCAGCAGCTCGGCCGACAGGGGCTACGAGCAGTACTTC.

The chain employs TRBV6-6 and TRBJ1-1, with TRBD1 matching over 8 bases. This CDR3 has 13 residues. J gave up 4 bases and V 6 bases, and 4 bases lay outside the gene matches. The germline CDR1 and CDR2 sequences are MNHNY and SVGAGI (reference sequence). CDR3 DNA sequence: TGTGCCAGCAGCACAACAGGGGGCACTGAAGCTTTCTTT. Translating it yields CASSTTGGTEAFF.

This chain links TRBV7-3 with TRBJ2-5, with D maybe TRBD1 (8 bases). Germline V gene sequence: CDR1 SGHTA, CDR2 FQGTGA. Trimming left V 5 bases short and J 5 bases short, with 21 bases between. The length of the CDR3 is 16 residues. CDR3 sequence reads: CASSPLGGQGGETQYF. CDR3 DNA sequence: TGTGCCAGCAGCCCCCTGGGAGGACAGGGAGGGGAGACCCAGTACTTC.

The V call is TRBV6-1, the J call TRBJ2-1; 12 nucleotides line up with TRBD2. The germline gives CDR1 MNHNS, CDR2 SASEGT. The trim removed 7 bases at V and 7 bases at J, leaving 8 bases unmatched. The CDR3 length is 15 residues. CDR3 bases: TGTGCCAGCACTTCCAAACTAGCGGGAGGAAATGAGCAGTTCTTC. Protein: CASTSKLAGGNEQFF.

The chain combines TRBV7-9 with TRBJ1-2; TRBD1 might be the D (5 bases). V was pared by 1 base and J by 4 bases, with 22 bases between. The CDR3 totals 18 residues. Germline-derived CDR1 and CDR2 are SEHNR and FQNEAQ (reference sequence). CDR3 nucleotides: TGTGCCAGCAGCTTAGGCCCGGTGGAGCAGGGCCGCACCTATGGCTACACCTTC. Amino acid sequence: CASSLGPVEQGRTYGYTF.

The chain links TRBV5-1 to TRBJ2-1; 14 bases are a match to TRBD2. Trimming at V came to 0 bases and at J to 8 bases, leaving 10 bases not matched to a gene. The germline V gene encodes CDR1 SGHRS and CDR2 YFSETQ. This CDR3 region has 18 residues. The CDR3 protein is CASSLDRVTSGREHEQFF. DNA for the CDR3: TGCGCCAGCAGCTTGGATAGGGTGACTAGCGGGAGGGAGCATGAGCAGTTCTTC.

This clone is deemed medium-sized (0.01 to 0.1%). The rearrangement uses TRBV28 and TRBJ2-1, with 10 positions matching TRBD1. Looked up from germline, CDR1 is MDHEN and CDR2 is SYDVKM. The CDR3 runs to 15 residues. V shed 7 bases, J shed 7 bases, and the junction held 10 bases outside the gene matches. The CDR3 is CASKTGTGESNEQFF. CDR3 bases: TGTGCCAGCAAGACCGGGACAGGGGAGTCGAATGAGCAGTTCTTC.

The chain is built from TRBV21-1 and TRBJ2-5; the DNA was not used to check the table's D call, TRBD1. TRBV21-1 is tagged as a pseudogene. This CDR3 region has 17 residues. This CDR3 reads CASRQGGTVPYQETQYF. The CDR3 DNA follows: TGTGCCAGCAGGCAAGGGGGGACAGTCCCGTACCAAGAGACCCAGTACTTC.

The rearrangement uses TRBV6-1 and TRBJ1-3, with D maybe TRBD1 (5 bases). Germline CDR1 reads MNHNS; CDR2 reads SASEGT. V was cut by 7 bases and J by 2 bases, with 12 bases left in between. The CDR3 is 14 amino acids. The CDR3 protein is CASMGLRAGNTIYF. The CDR3 bases are TGTGCCAGCATGGGACTCCGAGCTGGAAACACCATATATTTT.

The J gene is TRBJ1-1, the V gene TRBV27; D remains ambiguous. Trimming took 2 bases from V and 4 from J, leaving 8 bases between them. This CDR3 comprises 13 residues. CDR1 is MNHEY and CDR2 is SMNVEV in the germline V gene (reference sequence). CDR3 DNA sequence: TGTGCCAGCAGTTTAGGGCAACGCACTGAAGCTTTCTTT. It specifies CASSLGQRTEAFF.

This chain uses TRBV9 with TRBJ2-7; D remains ambiguous. This CDR3 region has 13 residues. Looked up from germline, CDR1 is SGDLS and CDR2 is YYNGEE. The germline V and J ends were trimmed by 0 bases and 6 bases, with 10 bases remaining between them. In nucleotides, the CDR3 is TGTGCCAGCAGCGTAGAGCCCCTTGGCGAGCAGTACTTC. Its protein product is CASSVEPLGEQYF.

Of note for this clone: Distinct nucleotide sequences in the sample also encode this CDR3. The chain employs TRBV6-5 and TRBJ2-2, with D possibly being TRBD2 (6 bases). This CDR3 is 15 amino acids long. V lost 2 bases, J lost 1 base, and 8 bases lay in between. Germline values: CDR1 MNHEY, CDR2 SVGAGI. CDR3 DNA: TGTGCCAGCAGTTACGCTAGCGAGAACACCGGGGAGCTGTTTTTT. Protein: CASSYASENTGELFF.

V and J are TRBV27 and TRBJ1-1; 9 positions match TRBD1. CDR3 length: 17 residues. CDR1 is MNHEY and CDR2 is SMNVEV in the germline V gene (reference sequence). Unmatched junction bases numbered 13, after V lost 8 bases and J lost 0 bases. CDR3 sequence (DNA): TGTGCCAGCGGACTCCAACAGGGGGCGGGCGTGAACACTGAAGCTTTCTTT. This encodes CASGLQQGAGVNTEAFF.

This sequence joins TRBV30 and TRBJ2-7, with D perhaps matching TRBD1 (5 bases). This CDR3 is 13 amino acids long. Germline CDR1 is GTSNPN and CDR2 is SVGIG (reference sequence). The V gene lost 1 base and the J gene lost 5 bases, with 12 bases spanning the gap. The CDR3 reads CAWSEQVGNEQYF. CDR3 coding DNA: TGTGCCTGGAGTGAACAGGTTGGCAACGAGCAGTACTTC.

The chain employs TRBV7-3 and TRBJ2-1; weak D call: TRBD1 (5 bases). Germline V gives CDR1 SGHTA, CDR2 FQGTGA. Trimming cost V 5 bases and J 5 bases, with 10 bases left between them. The CDR3 is 13 residues long. In DNA, the CDR3 is TGTGCCAGCAGCCTGTTAGGGGACAATGAGCAGTTCTTC. This sequence encodes CASSLLGDNEQFF.

The chain joins TRBV6-6 to TRBJ2-1; D perhaps matches TRBD2 (5 bases). The CDR3 runs to 14 residues. Germline V lookup: CDR1 MNHNY, CDR2 SVGAGI (reference sequence). Trimming pared 2 bases from V and 0 bases from J, leaving 5 bases between. The CDR3 bases are TGTGCCAGCAGTTACACTAGCTCCTACAATGAGCAGTTCTTC. It encodes CASSYTSSYNEQFF.

The V and J genes are TRBV5-3 and TRBJ1-5; no reliable D call. TRBV5-3 is annotated as an ORF whose role is uncertain. V gave up 4 bases and J gave up 0 bases, with 8 bases separating them. There are 14 residues in the CDR3. In DNA, the CDR3 is TGTGCCAGAAGCGGAGTTATTAGCAATCAGCCCCAGCATTTT. Translation gives CARSGVISNQPQHF.

This chain connects TRBV7-9 to TRBJ2-1; 14 bases are shared with TRBD2. In germline, CDR1 is SEHNR, CDR2 FQNEAQ (reference sequence). CDR3 length equals 19 residues. Trimming took 5 bases from V and 0 from J; bases not matched to a gene: 9. CDR3 bases: TGTGCCAGCAGCACGACTAGCGGGAGGGTGGGGGGCTCCTACAATGAGCAGTTCTTC. Its translation: CASSTTSGRVGGSYNEQFF.

The chain recombines TRBV6-4 with TRBJ2-1, with 11 bases identical to TRBD2. Germline loops: CDR1 MRHNA, CDR2 SNTAGT. The CDR3 runs 15 residues. V trimming: 3 bases; J trimming: 8 bases; junction bases outside the gene matches: 6. DNA for the CDR3: TGTGCCAGCAGTGAGGCTAGCGGGGGGATGTATGAGCAGTTCTTC. Encoded protein: CASSEASGGMYEQFF.

This sequence joins TRBV7-3 and TRBJ1-1; 8 positions match TRBD1. Germline CDR1 and CDR2: SGHTA and FQGTGA. CDR3 length: 17 residues. V gave up 4 bases and J gave up 3 bases; unmatched junction bases: 13. The CDR3 loop reads CASSSLKYQGADTEAFF. The CDR3 nucleotides read TGTGCCAGCAGCTCGCTAAAATACCAGGGGGCGGACACTGAAGCTTTCTTT.

The genes are TRBV19 and TRBJ2-7; 9 bases match TRBD2. CDR1 and CDR2 (germline): LNHDA, SQIVND (reference sequence). The CDR3 runs to 14 residues. Unmatched junction bases numbered 5, after V lost 7 bases and J lost 1 base. CDR3 nucleotide sequence: TGTGCCAGTAAGAGGCGGGAGGGATCCTACGAGCAGTACTTC. Its protein is CASKRREGSYEQYF.